Below are 29 T cell receptor beta chains sequenced from a single sample in a study of cytomegalovirus exposure and HLA in healthy donors. In the PCR, 60 Vbeta and 13 Jbeta primers were used. Clones were read by immunoSEQ multiplex PCR, and TCRdb kept only the in-frame ones, dropping some. The sample lists 150,000 to 200,000 clones; approximately 80% were seen once. The sequenced material came from PBMCs. The receptors derive from a woman aged 45-65 years in good health and CMV-seropositive.

With respect to this clone: Other DNA sequences of this sample code for an identical CDR3. The rearrangement links TRBV29-1 to TRBJ2-4; D gene ambiguous. The V and J ends lost 5 bases and 0 bases respectively, with 14 bases between them. There are 15 residues in the CDR3. CDR1 and CDR2 from the germline V gene are SQVTM and ANQGSEA. The CDR3 region is CSVRQAKLAKNIQYF. The DNA for the CDR3 is TGCAGCGTTCGTCAAGCTAAACTAGCCAAAAACATTCAGTACTTC.

V usage is TRBV5-1 and J usage is TRBJ1-1, with D maybe TRBD1 (5 bases). Germline-derived CDR1 and CDR2 are SGHRS and YFSETQ. The V end was cut by 1 base, the J end by 1 base, with 8 bases between. This CDR3 contains 14 residues. The CDR3 coding sequence is TGCGCCAGCAGCTTGTTTGGACAGAACACTGAAGCTTTCTTT. Its protein is CASSLFGQNTEAFF.

The chain carries TRBV2 and TRBJ1-5; the match to TRBD1 covers 7 bases. In germline, CDR1 is SNHLY, CDR2 FYNNEI. The V and J ends lost 6 bases and 1 base, in that order; junction bases with no gene match: 15. CDR3 length: 18 amino acids. Here the CDR3 reads CASRQGSLEGVSNQPQHF. In DNA form, the CDR3 reads TGTGCCAGCAGACAGGGGTCCCTAGAAGGAGTGAGCAATCAGCCCCAGCATTTT.

This clone was picked up a small number of times. The rearrangement links TRBV16 to TRBJ1-2, with D hard to call. Germline V gene lookup returns CDR1 KGHSY and CDR2 FQNENV. Trimming removed 2 bases from V and 2 bases from J, with 12 bases in between. The length of the CDR3 is 15 residues. In DNA form, the CDR3 reads TGTGCCAGCAGCCAAGGCAGCGGCCTAAACTATGGCTACACCTTC. This gives the protein CASSQGSGLNYGYTF.

The rearrangement uses TRBV7-6 and TRBJ2-1; D remains ambiguous. The germline V gene encodes CDR1 SGHVS and CDR2 FNYEAQ. This CDR3 region has 14 residues. V was cut by 5 bases and J by 4 bases, with 12 bases left in between. The CDR3 sequence: CASSAAPQYNEQFF. CDR3 DNA: TGTGCCAGCAGCGCGGCGCCCCAGTACAATGAGCAGTTCTTC.

The rearrangement links TRBV7-6 to TRBJ2-7; 8 nucleotides match TRBD1. V shed 4 bases and J 6 bases; nucleotides not matched to a gene: 5. Germline V gives CDR1 SGHVS, CDR2 FNYEAQ. The CDR3 length is 13 residues. Here the CDR3 DNA reads TGTGCCAGCAGCTCCTGGACAGGGAGCGAGCAGTACTTC. This gives the protein CASSSWTGSEQYF.

The count of this clone is one. DNA for the CDR3: TGTGCCAGTAGTATCCTCCCGGGACAGGGCTCCTACGAGCAGTACTTC. It translates to CASSILPGQGSYEQYF. The rearrangement uses TRBV19 and TRBJ2-7; 9 bases are a match to TRBD1. V shed 3 bases and J 0 bases; nucleotides not matched to a gene: 6. The CDR3 is made up of 16 amino acids. The germline gives CDR1 LNHDA, CDR2 SQIVND (reference sequence).

This clone has more than one count but fewer than ten. The chain employs TRBV28 and TRBJ2-5, with D tentatively TRBD2 (6 bases). The CDR3 covers 15 residues. Germline V gives CDR1 MDHEN, CDR2 SYDVKM. The ends were cut back, 3 bases at V and 0 bases at J, with 11 bases in the middle. The CDR3 coding sequence is TGTGCCAGCAGTTTGGGGGGTGGGTACCAAGAGACCCAGTACTTC. Translating gives CASSLGGGYQETQYF.

The genes are TRBV2 and TRBJ1-5, with TRBD1 matching over 8 bases. The length of the CDR3 is 13 residues. The junction had 0 bases not matched to a gene; V was cut back by 4 bases and J by 4 bases. Germline-derived CDR1 and CDR2 are SNHLY and FYNNEI. In nucleotides, the CDR3 is TGTGCCAGCAGTGGGACAGGGAATCAGCCCCAGCATTTT. Amino acids: CASSGTGNQPQHF.

This chain links TRBV7-2 with TRBJ1-5; TRBD1 is a possible D gene (5 bases). Germline CDR1 is SGHTA and CDR2 is FQGNSA. V lost 4 bases to trimming and J lost 4 bases, with 8 bases between them. CDR3 length equals 13 residues. The CDR3 DNA follows: TGTGCCAGCAGCTCTCAGGGAAATCAGCCCCAGCATTTT. It is translated as CASSSQGNQPQHF. The complete variable domain, with remaining parts taken from reference TRBV7-2 and TRBJ1-5, reads GAGVSQSPSNKVTEKGKDVELRCDPISGHTALYWYRQSLGQGLEFLIYFQGNSAPDKSGLPSDRFSAERTGGSVSTLTIQRTQQEDSAVYLCASSSQGNQPQHFGDGTRLSIL.

V is TRBV18 and J is TRBJ2-4; D is unclear. Trimming pared 6 bases from V and 0 bases from J, leaving 9 bases between. The CDR3 extends over 14 amino acids. The germline V gene encodes CDR1 KGHSH and CDR2 LQKENI. CDR3 in amino acids: CASSPQLAKNIQYF. The DNA of the CDR3 is TGTGCCAGCTCGCCTCAGTTAGCCAAAAACATTCAGTACTTC.

V usage is TRBV4-1 and J usage is TRBJ1-2; D not certain. Germline CDR1 reads MGHRA; CDR2 reads YSYEKL. The CDR3 covers 16 residues. Trimming shortened V by 0 bases and J by 1 base, and 12 bases separated the two germline ends. Here the CDR3 DNA reads TGCGCCAGCAGCCAAGATCGGTCTAATTTTAACTATGGCTACACCTTC. This gives the protein CASSQDRSNFNYGYTF.

DNA for the CDR3: TGTGCCAGCAGTCCCTCAGACAGGGCGGCCAACGTCCTGACTTTC. Translating it yields CASSPSDRAANVLTF. The rearrangement uses TRBV28 and TRBJ2-6, with 7 nucleotides matching TRBD1. Germline values: CDR1 MDHEN, CDR2 SYDVKM. The CDR3 covers 15 residues. The ends lost 5 bases at V and 6 bases at J; junction bases unmatched: 7.

This clone was seen a few times. This sequence joins TRBV19 and TRBJ2-5; TRBD2 matches 9 bases. Losses at the gene ends were 4 bases for V and 5 bases for J; bases not matched to a gene: 5. This CDR3 region has 14 residues. From germline, CDR1 is LNHDA and CDR2 SQIVND (reference sequence). CDR3 amino acids: CASSTQTSGETQYF. The CDR3 nucleotides are TGTGCCAGTAGTACCCAGACTAGCGGCGAGACCCAGTACTTC. The whole variable domain, remainder taken from reference TRBV19 and TRBJ2-5, is DGGITQSPKYLFRKEGQNVTLSCEQNLNHDAMYWYRQDPGQGLRLIYYSQIVNDFQKGDIAEGYSVSREKKESFPLTVTSAQKNPTAFYLCASSTQTSGETQYFGPGTRLLVL.

This clone was seen just once. This rearrangement joins TRBV11-3 to TRBJ1-1; 8 nucleotides match TRBD1. V was pared by 3 bases and J by 1 base, with 1 base of the junction left unmatched. Per germline, CDR1 SGHNT and CDR2 YENEEA. CDR3 size: 14 residues. For the CDR3, the DNA is TGTGCCAGCAGCTTTGGACAGGGGAACACTGAAGCTTTCTTT. It yields the protein CASSFGQGNTEAFF. The entire variable domain, with the rest obtained from reference TRBV11-3 and TRBJ1-1, is as follows: EAGVVQSPRYKIIEKKQPVAFWCNPISGHNTLYWYLQNLGQGPELLIRYENEEAVDDSQLPKDRFSAERLKGVDSTLKIQPAELGDSAVYLCASSFGQGNTEAFFGQGTRLTVV.

The chain combines TRBV30 with TRBJ2-1, with D perhaps matching TRBD2 (7 bases). Deletions cut 1 base from V and 3 bases from J, with 16 bases between. Looked up from germline, CDR1 is GTSNPN and CDR2 is SVGIG (reference sequence). This CDR3 comprises 16 residues. DNA for the CDR3: TGTGCCTGGAGTGAGGGCGTCGGGGGGCACTACAATGAGCAGTTCTTC. Its translation: CAWSEGVGGHYNEQFF.

The chain couples TRBV11-2 to TRBJ2-5, with TRBD1 matching over 9 bases. The CDR3 is 15 amino acids. V was clipped by 2 bases and J by 5 bases; unmatched bases: 6. From germline, CDR1 is SGHAT and CDR2 FQNNGV. The CDR3 sequence is CASSLSTGGAETQYF. The DNA of the CDR3 is TGTGCCAGCAGCTTATCAACAGGGGGCGCGGAGACCCAGTACTTC.

This chain links TRBV7-2 with TRBJ2-3; 8 positions match TRBD2. The V gene end was trimmed by 6 bases and the J gene end by 1 base; junction bases not matched to a gene: 6. The V gene's germline CDR1 is SGHTA and CDR2 FQGNSA. The CDR3 sequence is 15 residues long. The CDR3 region has the DNA TGTGCCAGCAGTCTTGACGGGGGGGGCACAGATACGCAGTATTTT. It is translated as CASSLDGGGTDTQYF.

Worth noting for this clone: Distinct nucleotide sequences in the sample also encode this CDR3. J is TRBJ1-1 and V is TRBV11-3; 8 positions match TRBD1. The CDR3 is 14 residues long. Trimming removed 3 bases from V and 5 bases from J; junction bases left unmatched: 5. Germline values: CDR1 SGHNT, CDR2 YENEEA. The CDR3 spells CASSLDRVGTEAFF. CDR3 nucleotide sequence: TGTGCCAGCAGCTTGGACAGGGTTGGGACTGAAGCTTTCTTT.

This rearrangement joins TRBV19 to TRBJ2-3; 9 bases are a match to TRBD1. The junction had 2 bases not matched to a gene; V was cut back by 4 bases and J by 3 bases. The CDR3 contains 14 residues. The germline CDR1 and CDR2 sequences are LNHDA and SQIVND (reference sequence). The CDR3 region has the DNA TGTGCCAGTAGTAGAGGACAGGGGACAGATACGCAGTATTTT. Its translation: CASSRGQGTDTQYF. Together with reference TRBV19 and TRBJ2-3, the CDR3 gives the full variable domain: DGGITQSPKYLFRKEGQNVTLSCEQNLNHDAMYWYRQDPGQGLRLIYYSQIVNDFQKGDIAEGYSVSREKKESFPLTVTSAQKNPTAFYLCASSRGQGTDTQYFGPGTRLTVL.

Worth noting for this clone: The identical CDR3 is also encoded by other nucleotide sequences in the sample. This rearrangement joins TRBV4-3 to TRBJ2-5; D gene ambiguous. The CDR3 has 13 amino acids. V gave up 0 bases and J gave up 5 bases, with 7 bases separating them. The V gene's germline CDR1 is LGHNA and CDR2 YSLEER. CDR3 in amino acids: CASSQEVRETQYF. The DNA of the CDR3 is TGCGCCAGCAGCCAAGAGGTGAGGGAGACCCAGTACTTC.

The chain links TRBV4-3 to TRBJ1-4; 9 positions agree with TRBD1. CDR1 is LGHNA and CDR2 is YSLEER in the germline V gene. The CDR3 has 17 residues. V lost 3 bases, J lost 10 bases, and 15 bases stayed unmatched. The CDR3 region has the DNA TGCGCCAGCAGCCACGAACCTCCGGGACAGGGTGTATTAAAACTGTTTTTT. Its translation: CASSHEPPGQGVLKLFF.

The chain joins TRBV10-3 to TRBJ2-7, with 9 bases aligning to TRBD1. The CDR3 is 13 amino acids. The V and J ends lost 4 bases and 9 bases, in that order; junction bases with no gene match: 7. The V gene's germline CDR1 is ENHRY and CDR2 SYGVKD. CDR3 sequence reads: CAISVRDREGQYF. As DNA, the CDR3 is TGTGCCATCAGTGTGAGGGACAGGGAAGGGCAGTACTTC.

The gene calls are TRBV27 and TRBJ1-2; perhaps TRBD1 as D (6 bases). The CDR3 runs to 14 residues. V was cut by 4 bases and J by 5 bases, with 14 bases left in between. Germline V gene lookup returns CDR1 MNHEY and CDR2 SMNVEV (reference sequence). As DNA, the CDR3 is TGTGCCAGCAGTTCCCAGGGGTCATGGTATGGCTACACCTTC. Amino acid sequence: CASSSQGSWYGYTF.

The chain employs TRBV27 and TRBJ1-2, with unresolved D. Germline CDR1 and CDR2: MNHEY and SMNVEV (reference sequence). The CDR3 runs 13 residues. The V end lost 3 bases, the J end lost 0 bases, and 5 bases lay between the germline ends. The chain's CDR3 is CASSFRANYGYTF. CDR3 coding DNA: TGTGCCAGCAGTTTCCGAGCTAACTATGGCTACACCTTC.

This rearrangement joins TRBV28 to TRBJ2-7; 11 nucleotides agree with TRBD2. V dropped 6 bases and J dropped 0; count of bases not matched to a gene: 4. Germline V CDR1 and CDR2: MDHEN, SYDVKM. The CDR3 length is 15 residues. The CDR3, as DNA: TGTGCCAGCAGCCGTACTAGCGGGAGCTCCTACGAGCAGTACTTC. Residues: CASSRTSGSSYEQYF.

V usage is TRBV4-2 and J usage is TRBJ2-7; perhaps TRBD2 as D (6 bases). V was shortened by 4 bases and J by 0 bases, with 7 bases between the two germline ends. The CDR3 is 13 amino acids. Germline CDR1 and CDR2: LGHNA and YNFKEQ. CDR3 DNA: TGTGCCAGCAGCCGGGAGGCCTCCTACGAGCAGTACTTC. Encoded protein: CASSREASYEQYF.

This chain connects TRBV9 to TRBJ2-3; the match to TRBD1 covers 8 bases. The CDR3 runs 17 residues. J was trimmed by 2 bases and V by 3 bases; bases with no gene match: 11. CDR1 and CDR2 from the germline V gene are SGDLS and YYNGEE. The CDR3 protein is CASSGSTGGQHTDTQYF. The DNA for the CDR3 is TGTGCCAGCAGCGGGAGCACAGGGGGACAACACACAGATACGCAGTATTTT.

The V call is TRBV6-5, the J call TRBJ2-1, with 12 bases that match TRBD2. This CDR3 has 15 residues. The V gene end was trimmed by 6 bases and the J gene end by 3 bases; junction bases not matched to a gene: 3. CDR1 MNHEY and CDR2 SVGAGI come from the germline V gene. The CDR3 DNA reads as TGTGCCAGCAGCCTAGCGGGAGGGGGCTACAATGAGCAGTTCTTC. Protein: CASSLAGGGYNEQFF.